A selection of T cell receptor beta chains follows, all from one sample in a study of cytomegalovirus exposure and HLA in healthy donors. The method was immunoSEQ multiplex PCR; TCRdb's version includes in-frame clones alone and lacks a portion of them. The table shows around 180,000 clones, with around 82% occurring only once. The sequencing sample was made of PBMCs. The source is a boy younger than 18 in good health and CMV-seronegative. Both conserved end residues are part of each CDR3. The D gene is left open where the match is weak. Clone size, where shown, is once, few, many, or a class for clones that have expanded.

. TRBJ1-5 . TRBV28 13 CASSLPGIQPQHF TGTGCCAGCAGTTTACCAGGGATACAGCCCCAGCATTTT
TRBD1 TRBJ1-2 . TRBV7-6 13 CASSRTGDYGYTF TGTGCCAGCAGCAGGACAGGGGACTATGGCTACACCTTC
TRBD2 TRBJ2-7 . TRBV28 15 CASKVGAGGRPEQYF TGTGCCAGCAAGGTAGGCGCGGGAGGTCGTCCCGAGCAGTACTTC
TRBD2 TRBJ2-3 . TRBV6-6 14 CASRILAATDTQYF TGTGCCAGCAGGATCCTAGCGGCCACAGATACGCAGTATTTT
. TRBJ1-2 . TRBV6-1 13 CASSHEEMNGYTF TGTGCCAGCAGTCACGAAGAGATGAATGGCTACACCTTC
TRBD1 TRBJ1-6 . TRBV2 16 CASTVYGGQINSPLHF TGTGCCAGCACCGTCTACGGGGGACAGATTAATTCACCCCTCCACTTT
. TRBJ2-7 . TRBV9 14 CASSVDRWDYEQYF TGTGCCAGCAGCGTAGATCGGTGGGACTACGAGCAGTACTTC
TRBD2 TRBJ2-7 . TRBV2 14 CASSSSGGTYEQYF TGTGCCAGCAGTTCAAGCGGGGGGACCTACGAGCAGTACTTC
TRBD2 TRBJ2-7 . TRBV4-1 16 CASSRLAGTPSYEQYF TGCGCCAGCAGTAGACTAGCGGGGACCCCCTCCTACGAGCAGTACTTC
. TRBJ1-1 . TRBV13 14 CASSYYLRDTEAFF TGTGCCAGCAGTTATTACCTTCGCGACACTGAAGCTTTCTTT
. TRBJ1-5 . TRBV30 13 CAWSVPGDQPQHF TGTGCCTGGAGTGTACCCGGGGATCAGCCCCAGCATTTT
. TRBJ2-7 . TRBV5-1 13 CASSLAGSYEQYF TGCGCCAGCAGCTTGGCCGGGAGTTACGAGCAGTACTTC
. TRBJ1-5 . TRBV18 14 CASAKSGPNQPQHF TGTGCCAGCGCGAAGTCAGGGCCGAATCAGCCCCAGCATTTT
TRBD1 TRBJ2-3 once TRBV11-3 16 CASSLTGTGSTDTQYF TGTGCCAGCAGCTTAACCGGGACAGGGAGCACAGATACGCAGTATTTT
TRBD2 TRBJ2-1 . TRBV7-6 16 CASSLRVSGTYNEQFF TGTGCCAGCAGCTTAAGGGTCAGCGGGACCTACAATGAGCAGTTCTTC
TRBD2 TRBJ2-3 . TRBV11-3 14 CASSSGLVPDTQYF TGTGCCAGCAGCTCGGGACTAGTCCCAGATACGCAGTATTTT
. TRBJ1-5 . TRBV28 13 CASSSGLDQPQHF TGTGCCAGCAGTTCCGGACTGGATCAGCCCCAGCATTTT
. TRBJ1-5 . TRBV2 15 CASSEKRGAIQPQHF TGTGCCAGCAGTGAAAAGCGGGGGGCAATTCAGCCCCAGCATTTT
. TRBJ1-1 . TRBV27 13 CASSTGMNTEAFF TGTGCCAGCAGTACAGGCATGAACACTGAAGCTTTCTTT
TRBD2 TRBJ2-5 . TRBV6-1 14 CASSVAGVRETQYF TGTGCCAGCAGCGTAGCGGGAGTTCGGGAGACCCAGTACTTC
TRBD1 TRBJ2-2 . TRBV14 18 CASSQELAGTGGTGELFF TGTGCCAGCAGCCAAGAATTAGCCGGGACAGGGGGCACCGGGGAGCTGTTTTTT
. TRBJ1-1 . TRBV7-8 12 CASSPVNTEAFF TGTGCCAGCAGCCCAGTGAACACTGAAGCTTTCTTT
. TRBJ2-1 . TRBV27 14 CASSLSLRGDEQFF TGTGCCAGCAGTTTATCGCTGCGCGGGGATGAGCAGTTCTTC
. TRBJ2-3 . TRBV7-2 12 CASSLRTDTQYF TGTGCCAGCAGCCTTAGAACAGATACGCAGTATTTT
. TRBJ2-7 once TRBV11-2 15 CASSLVRGNSYEQYF TGTGCCAGCAGCTTAGTAAGGGGTAACTCCTACGAGCAGTACTTC
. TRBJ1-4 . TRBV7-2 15 CASSFSPSPNEKLFF TGTGCCAGCAGCTTCTCACCGAGCCCTAATGAAAAACTGTTTTTT
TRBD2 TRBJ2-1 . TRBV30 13 CAWSVSLAGEQFF TGTGCCTGGAGTGTATCCCTAGCGGGTGAGCAGTTCTTC
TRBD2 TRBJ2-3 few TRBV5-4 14 CASNPGRGADTQYF TGTGCCAGCAACCCCGGGAGGGGAGCAGATACGCAGTATTTT
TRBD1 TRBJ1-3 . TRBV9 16 CASSFRDRLGGNTIYF TGTGCCAGCAGCTTCCGGGACAGGCTAGGAGGAAACACCATATATTTT
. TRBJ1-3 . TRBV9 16 CASSVAILSSGNTIYF TGTGCCAGCAGCGTAGCGATTCTGAGCTCTGGAAACACCATATATTTT
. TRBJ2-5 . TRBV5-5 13 CASSSIADDHQYF TGTGCCAGCAGCTCCATAGCGGACGATCACCAGTACTTC
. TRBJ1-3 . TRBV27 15 CASSSQGTQRNTIYF TGTGCCAGCAGTTCACAGGGTACTCAAAGAAACACCATATATTTT
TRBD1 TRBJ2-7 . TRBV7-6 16 CASSLAVGTGVAEQYF TGTGCCAGCAGCTTAGCCGTAGGGACAGGGGTTGCCGAGCAGTACTTC
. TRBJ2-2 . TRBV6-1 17 CASGEGSGSRITGELFF TGTGCCAGCGGAGAAGGCTCGGGGAGTCGGATCACCGGGGAGCTGTTTTTT
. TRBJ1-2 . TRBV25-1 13 CASSDAVHYGYTF TGTGCCAGCAGTGATGCAGTTCACTATGGCTACACCTTC
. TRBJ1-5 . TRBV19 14 CASSQRGSNQPQHF TGTGCCAGTAGTCAGAGGGGGAGCAATCAGCCCCAGCATTTT
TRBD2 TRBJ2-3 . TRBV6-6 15 CASSYLAGVTDTQYF TGTGCCAGCAGTTATCTAGCGGGAGTCACAGATACGCAGTATTTT
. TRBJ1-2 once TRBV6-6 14 CASTPIVGGRGYTF TGTGCCAGCACCCCGATTGTGGGTGGGCGTGGCTACACCTTC
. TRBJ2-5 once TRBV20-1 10 CSATRETQYF TGCAGTGCTACCCGGGAGACCCAGTACTTC
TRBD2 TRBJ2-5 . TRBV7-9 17 CASSLEASGRARETQYF TGTGCCAGCAGCTTAGAGGCTAGCGGGAGGGCCCGGGAGACCCAGTACTTC
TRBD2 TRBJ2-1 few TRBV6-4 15 CASSEASGSYNEQFF TGTGCCAGCAGTGAAGCTAGCGGCTCCTACAATGAGCAGTTCTTC
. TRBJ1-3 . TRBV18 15 CASSTTGGSGNTIYF TGTGCCAGCTCAACAACCGGGGGCTCTGGAAACACCATATATTTT
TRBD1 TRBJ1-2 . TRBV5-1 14 CASSYRQGDHGYTF TGCGCCAGCAGCTACCGACAGGGTGATCATGGCTACACCTTC
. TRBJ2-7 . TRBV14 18 CASSQEWLATRNSYEQYF TGTGCCAGCAGCCAAGAATGGCTAGCGACCCGGAATTCGTACGAGCAGTACTTC
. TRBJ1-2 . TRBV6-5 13 CASGDPGDYGYTF TGTGCCAGCGGAGACCCAGGGGACTATGGCTACACCTTC
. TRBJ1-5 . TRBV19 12 CASSMGTQPQHF TGTGCCAGTAGTATGGGGACACAGCCCCAGCATTTT
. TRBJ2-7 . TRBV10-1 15 CASSGDRLKSYEQYF TGCGCCAGCAGTGGCGACAGGCTCAAGTCCTACGAGCAGTACTTC
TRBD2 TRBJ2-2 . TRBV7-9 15 CSSSLEAGGPKELFF TGTTCCAGCAGCTTAGAAGCGGGAGGGCCGAAGGAGCTGTTTTTT
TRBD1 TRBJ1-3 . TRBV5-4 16 CASYNSGQGVGNTIYF TGTGCCAGCTATAATAGCGGACAGGGTGTTGGAAACACCATATATTTT
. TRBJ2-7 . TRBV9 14 CASSPGAEGYEQYF TGTGCCAGCAGCCCTGGAGCGGAGGGCTACGAGCAGTACTTC
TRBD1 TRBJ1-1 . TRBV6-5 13 CASSYTTGGKAFF TGTGCCAGCAGTTACACGACAGGGGGTAAAGCTTTCTTT
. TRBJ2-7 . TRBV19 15 CASSGGTASSYEQYF TGTGCCAGTAGTGGCGGGACAGCGAGCTCCTACGAGCAGTACTTC